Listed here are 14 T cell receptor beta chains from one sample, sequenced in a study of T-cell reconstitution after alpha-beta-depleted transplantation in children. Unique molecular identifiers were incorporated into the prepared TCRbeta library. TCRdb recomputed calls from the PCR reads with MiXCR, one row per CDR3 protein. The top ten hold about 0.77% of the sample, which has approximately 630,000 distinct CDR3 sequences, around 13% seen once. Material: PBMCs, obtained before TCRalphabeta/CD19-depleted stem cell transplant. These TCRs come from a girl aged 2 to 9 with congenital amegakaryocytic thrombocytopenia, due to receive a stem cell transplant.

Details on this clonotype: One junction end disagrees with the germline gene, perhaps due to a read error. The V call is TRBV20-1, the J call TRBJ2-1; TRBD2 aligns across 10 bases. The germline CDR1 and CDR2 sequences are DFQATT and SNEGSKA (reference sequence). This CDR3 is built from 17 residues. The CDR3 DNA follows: TGCTGTGCTAGAGATCTGGAAGCTAGCGGGAGTATGGATGAGCAGTTCTTC. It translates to CCARDLEASGSMDEQFF.

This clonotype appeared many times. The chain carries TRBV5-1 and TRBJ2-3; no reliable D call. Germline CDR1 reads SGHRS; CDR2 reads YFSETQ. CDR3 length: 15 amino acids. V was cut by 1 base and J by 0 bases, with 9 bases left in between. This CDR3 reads CASSLWRASTDTQYF. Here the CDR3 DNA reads TGCGCCAGCAGCTTGTGGCGAGCTAGCACAGATACGCAGTATTTT.

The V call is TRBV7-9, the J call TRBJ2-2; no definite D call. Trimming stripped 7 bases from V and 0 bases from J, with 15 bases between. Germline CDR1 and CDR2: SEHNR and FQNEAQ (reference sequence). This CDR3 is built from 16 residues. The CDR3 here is CASIETKGSNTGELFF. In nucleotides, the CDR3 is TGTGCCAGCATCGAAACAAAGGGATCGAACACCGGGGAGCTGTTTTTT.

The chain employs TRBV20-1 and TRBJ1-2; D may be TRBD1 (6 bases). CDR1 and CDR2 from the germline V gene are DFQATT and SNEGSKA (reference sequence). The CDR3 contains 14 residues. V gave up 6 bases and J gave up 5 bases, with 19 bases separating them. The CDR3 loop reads CSALAGAVSYGYTF. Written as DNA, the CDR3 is TGCAGTGCCCTAGCGGGGGCTGTGTCGTATGGCTACACCTTC.

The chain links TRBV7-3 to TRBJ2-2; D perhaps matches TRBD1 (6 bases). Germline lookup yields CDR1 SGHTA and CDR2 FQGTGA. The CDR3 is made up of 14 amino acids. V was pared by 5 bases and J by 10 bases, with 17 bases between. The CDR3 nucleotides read TGTGCCAGCAGCCGATACACAGGGTCAGAGGAGCTGTTTTTT. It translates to CASSRYTGSEELFF.

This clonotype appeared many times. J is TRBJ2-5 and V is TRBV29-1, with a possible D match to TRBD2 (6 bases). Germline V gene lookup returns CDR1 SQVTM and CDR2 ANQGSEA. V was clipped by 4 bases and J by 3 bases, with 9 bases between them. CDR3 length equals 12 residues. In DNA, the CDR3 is TGCAGCGTTGGCGCTAGCGAAGAGACCCAGTACTTC. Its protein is CSVGASEETQYF. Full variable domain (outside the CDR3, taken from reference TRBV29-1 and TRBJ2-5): SAVISQKPSRDICQRGTSLTIQCQVDSQVTMMFWYRQQPGQSLTLIATANQGSEATYESGFVIDKFPISRPNLTFSTLTVSNMSPEDSSIYLCSVGASEETQYFGPGTRLLVL.

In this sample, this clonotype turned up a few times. In DNA, the CDR3 is TGCGCCAGCAGCCCGGGGTGGGCAGGCGCCTACGAGCAGTACTTC. Translating it yields CASSPGWAGAYEQYF. The chain couples TRBV5-1 to TRBJ2-7, with D possibly being TRBD2 (5 bases). Germline lookup yields CDR1 SGHRS and CDR2 YFSETQ. V was trimmed by 4 bases and J by 2 bases, leaving 16 bases between them. The CDR3 runs to 15 residues.

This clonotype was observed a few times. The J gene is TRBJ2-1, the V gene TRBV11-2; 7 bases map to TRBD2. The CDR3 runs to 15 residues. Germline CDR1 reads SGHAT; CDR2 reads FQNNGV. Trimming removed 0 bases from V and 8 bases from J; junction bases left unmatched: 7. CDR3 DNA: TGTGCCAGCAGCTTAGAGGGGCGGGAGTTCTATGAGCAGTTCTTC. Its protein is CASSLEGREFYEQFF. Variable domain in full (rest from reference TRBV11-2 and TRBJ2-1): EAGVAQSPRYKIIEKRQSVAFWCNPISGHATLYWYQQILGQGPKLLIQFQNNGVVDDSQLPKDRFSAERLKGVDSTLKIQPAKLEDSAVYLCASSLEGREFYEQFFGPGTRLTVL.

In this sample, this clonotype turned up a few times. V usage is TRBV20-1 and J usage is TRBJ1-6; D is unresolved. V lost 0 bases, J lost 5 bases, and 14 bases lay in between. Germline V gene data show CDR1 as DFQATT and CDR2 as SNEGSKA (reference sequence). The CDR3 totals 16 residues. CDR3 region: CSARDFGQNDNSPLHF. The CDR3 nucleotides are TGCAGTGCTAGAGATTTCGGCCAGAACGATAATTCACCCCTCCACTTT.

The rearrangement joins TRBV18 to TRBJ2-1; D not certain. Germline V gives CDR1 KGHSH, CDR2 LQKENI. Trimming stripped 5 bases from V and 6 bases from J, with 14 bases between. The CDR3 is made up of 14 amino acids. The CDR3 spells CASSRLLDANEQFF. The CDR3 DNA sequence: TGTGCCAGCTCAAGGTTATTAGACGCCAATGAGCAGTTCTTC. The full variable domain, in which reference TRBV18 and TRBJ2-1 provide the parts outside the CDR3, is NAGVMQNPRHLVRRRGQEARLRCSPMKGHSHVYWYRQLPEEGLKFMVYLQKENIIDESGMPKERFSAEFPKEGPSILRIQQVVRGDSAAYFCASSRLLDANEQFFGPGTRLTVL.

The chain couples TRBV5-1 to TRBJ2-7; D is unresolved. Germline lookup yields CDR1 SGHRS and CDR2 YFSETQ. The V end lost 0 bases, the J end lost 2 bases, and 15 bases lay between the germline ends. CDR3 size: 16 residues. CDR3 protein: CASSLAPRAPPYEQYF. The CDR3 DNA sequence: TGCGCCAGCAGCTTGGCCCCTAGGGCCCCCCCCTACGAGCAGTACTTC.

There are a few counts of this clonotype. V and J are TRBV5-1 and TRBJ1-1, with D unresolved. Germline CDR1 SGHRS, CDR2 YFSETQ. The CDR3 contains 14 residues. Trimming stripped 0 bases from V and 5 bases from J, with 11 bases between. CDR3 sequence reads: CASSLGPKGTEAFF. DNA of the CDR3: TGCGCCAGCAGCTTGGGGCCGAAAGGGACTGAAGCTTTCTTT.

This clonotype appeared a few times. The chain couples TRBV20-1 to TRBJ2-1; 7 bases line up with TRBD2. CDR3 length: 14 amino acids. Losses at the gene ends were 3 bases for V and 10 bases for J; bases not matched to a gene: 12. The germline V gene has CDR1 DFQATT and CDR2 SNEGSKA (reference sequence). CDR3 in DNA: TGCAGTGCTAGGACACCGGGACTACCTTCGGAGCAGTTCTTC. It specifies CSARTPGLPSEQFF.

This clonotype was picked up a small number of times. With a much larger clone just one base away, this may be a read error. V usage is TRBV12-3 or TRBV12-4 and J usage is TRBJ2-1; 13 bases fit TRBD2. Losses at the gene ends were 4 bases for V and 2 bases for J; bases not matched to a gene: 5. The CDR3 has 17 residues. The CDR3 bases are TGTGCCAGCAGTTCCAGGACTAGCGGGAGCGCCTACAATGAGCAGTTCTTC. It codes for CASSSRTSGSAYNEQFF.